This TCR beta chain is drawn from a study of cytomegalovirus exposure and HLA in healthy donors. Overall study findings and caveats: The listing of roughly 160 TCR beta chains classed them as cytomegalovirus-associated. Later genetic work tied a missense DCLRE1C variant to beta-chain V and J trimming. It has been reported that TCR beta sequences accurately predicted the HLA-A and HLA-B alleles of most subjects.

Worth noting for this clone: The antigen remains unidentified.

The CDR3 is 17 residues long. The germline V and J ends were trimmed by 5 bases and 0 bases, with 16 bases remaining between them. CDR1 SEHNR and CDR2 FQNEAQ come from the germline V gene (reference sequence). The study ran its PCR with 60 Vbeta and 13 Jbeta primers. Assay used: immunoSEQ multiplex PCR; TCRdb lists only in-frame clones, some missing. The table has about 130,000 clones, approximately 80% seen once. The source of this sequence is a male donor in good health and CMV-seropositive. The rearrangement links TRBV7-9 to TRBJ1-4; D might be TRBD1 (5 bases). Sequencing used PBMCs. This chain's CDR3 is CASSTPTARPTNEKLFF. CDR3 nucleotide sequence: TGTGCCAGCAGCACCCCGACAGCCCGCCCAACTAATGAAAAACTGTTTTTT.